This TCR beta chain was identified in a study of blood T cell repertoires in COVID-19. Per the original data handling: It was from reference gene primer amplification that nucleated cell counts were estimated. Profiling relied on immunoSEQ multiplex PCR, and the TCRdb table lists in-frame clones only, not all of them. V and J calls and clone size are those listed in that table; D and trimming were worked out from the DNA. The sample records 150,000 to 200,000 clones, roughly 85% being singletons. J lost 3 bases, V lost 7 bases, and 9 bases had no gene match. CDR3 length equals 15 residues. The receptor's source is a man over 45 with active or convalescent COVID-19. The sample comprised peripheral blood. The chain employs TRBV6-7 and TRBJ2-1; 7 bases line up with TRBD2. TRBV6-7 falls under the ORF class, with uncertain function. CDR3 sequence: CASTLRGLVYNEQFF. As DNA, the CDR3 is TGTGCCAGCACCTTGAGAGGACTAGTCTACAATGAGCAGTTCTTC.